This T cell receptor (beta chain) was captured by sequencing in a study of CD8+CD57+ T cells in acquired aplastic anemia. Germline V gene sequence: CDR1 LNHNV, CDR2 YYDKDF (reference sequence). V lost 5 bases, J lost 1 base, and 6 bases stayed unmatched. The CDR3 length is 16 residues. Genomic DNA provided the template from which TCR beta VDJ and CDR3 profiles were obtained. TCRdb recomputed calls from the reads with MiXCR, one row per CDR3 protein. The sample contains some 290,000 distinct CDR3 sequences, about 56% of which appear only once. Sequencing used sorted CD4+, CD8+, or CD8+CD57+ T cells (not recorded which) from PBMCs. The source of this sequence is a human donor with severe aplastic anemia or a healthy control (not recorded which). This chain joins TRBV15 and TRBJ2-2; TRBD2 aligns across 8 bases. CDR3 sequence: CATSGSGGWNTGELFF. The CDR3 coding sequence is TGTGCCACCAGCGGGAGCGGGGGTTGGAACACCGGGGAGCTGTTTTTT.